The 11 T cell receptor beta chains below come from one sample, sequenced in a study of OX40 agonist ivuxolimab in advanced cancers. TCRdb's table, derived via immunoSEQ multiplex PCR, lists solely in-frame clones and lacks some. This sample yields tens of thousands of clones, of which about 90% are seen a single time; 23% belongs to the top ten. Sequencing was performed on CD4+ or CD8+ T cells sorted from blood, taken in a trial of the OX40 agonist ivuxolimab. The receptors here all came from an adult with an advanced solid tumor such as melanoma, head and neck, liver or kidney cancer.

The rearrangement uses TRBV14 and TRBJ2-3; possibly TRBD1 for D (5 bases). Trimming removed 4 bases from V and 7 bases from J, with 18 bases in between. Germline CDR1 SGHDN, CDR2 FVKESK. The CDR3 runs 15 residues. The CDR3: CASSPRTSSQYTQYF. Written as DNA, the CDR3 is TGTGCCAGCAGCCCGCGGACATCAAGTCAGTATACGCAGTATTTT.

The V and J genes are TRBV6-5 and TRBJ1-2, with TRBD1 as a possible D gene (6 bases). Trimming removed 6 bases at V and 7 bases at J, with 12 bases between. This CDR3 has 12 amino acids. CDR1 and CDR2 (germline): MNHEY, SVGAGI. The CDR3 DNA reads TGTGCCAGCAGACATGGGGGCACTGGCTACACCTTC. Translation: CASRHGGTGYTF.

Remarks on this clone: The germline gene is not matched at one end of the junction; a read error may be the cause. CDR3 sequence: CASSPQGYNEQFF. CDR3 DNA sequence: TGTGCTAGCAGCCCGCAGGGGTACAATGAGCAGTTCTTC. This chain links TRBV7-7 with TRBJ2-1; maybe TRBD1 (6 bases). Germline loops: CDR1 SSHAT, CDR2 FNYEAQ (reference sequence). The CDR3 has 13 amino acids. Supplemented by reference TRBV7-7 and TRBJ2-1, the full variable domain reads GAGVSQSPRYKVTKRGQDVTLRCDPISSHATLYWYQQALGQGPEFLTYFNYEAQPDKSGLPSDRFSAERPEGSISTLTIQRTEQRDSAMYRCASSPQGYNEQFFGPGTRLTVL.

This clone was picked up one time. The rearrangement links TRBV7-8 to TRBJ2-7; D unclear. Germline V gene sequence: CDR1 SGHVS, CDR2 FQNEAQ. The CDR3 covers 15 residues. The V end was cut by 2 bases, the J end by 2 bases, with 13 bases between. For the CDR3, the DNA is TGTGCCAGCAGCTTAAAACCTCGCAGCCCCTACGAGCAGTACTTC. This translates into CASSLKPRSPYEQYF. The full variable domain, in which reference TRBV7-8 and TRBJ2-7 provide the parts outside the CDR3, is GAGVSQSPRYKVAKRGQDVALRCDPISGHVSLFWYQQALGQGPEFLTYFQNEAQLDKSGLPSDRFFAERPEGSVSTLKIQRTQQEDSAVYLCASSLKPRSPYEQYFGPGTRLTVT.

This rearrangement joins TRBV6-6 to TRBJ2-1, with 9 bases that match TRBD1. The trim removed 4 bases at V and 5 bases at J, leaving 9 bases unmatched. The germline gives CDR1 MNHNY, CDR2 SVGAGI (reference sequence). The length of the CDR3 is 16 residues. CDR3 DNA: TGTGCCAGCAGTTGGGCCGGGACAGGGTTTAACAATGAGCAGTTCTTC. Protein sequence: CASSWAGTGFNNEQFF.

The V call is TRBV11-3, the J call TRBJ2-1; 8 nucleotides agree with TRBD1. The CDR3 extends over 17 amino acids. The germline CDR1 and CDR2 sequences are SGHNT and YENEEA. With V trimmed by 5 bases and J by 4 bases, 13 bases remained unmatched. The CDR3 region has the DNA TGTGCCAGCAGCCCATACCTGACAGGGGTGGGGTACAATGAGCAGTTCTTC. Residues: CASSPYLTGVGYNEQFF.

This clone was counted a single time. The rearrangement uses TRBV9 and TRBJ2-3, with TRBD2 as a possible D gene (6 bases). V was cut by 0 bases and J by 0 bases, with 8 bases left in between. CDR1 and CDR2 from the germline V gene are SGDLS and YYNGEE. The CDR3 runs to 15 residues. CDR3 in DNA: TGTGCCAGCAGCGTAGACGGGGGAAGCACAGATACGCAGTATTTT. Its protein product is CASSVDGGSTDTQYF.

The chain is built from TRBV6-1 and TRBJ2-3, with D unresolved. In germline, CDR1 is MNHNS, CDR2 SASEGT. The V end was cut by 7 bases, the J end by 4 bases, with 3 bases between. The CDR3 covers 10 residues. The chain's CDR3 is CASNSDTQYF. Written as DNA, the CDR3 is TGTGCCAGCAACTCAGATACGCAGTATTTT.

V and J are TRBV30 and TRBJ1-6; D perhaps matches TRBD1 (5 bases). The CDR3 loop spans 13 amino acids. In germline, CDR1 is GTSNPN, CDR2 SVGIG (reference sequence). Trimming stripped 3 bases from V and 4 bases from J, with 7 bases between. The CDR3 protein is CAWSDSYNSPLHF. The CDR3 DNA follows: TGTGCCTGGAGCGACAGTTATAATTCACCCCTCCACTTT.

The rearrangement joins TRBV7-8 to TRBJ2-3; weak D call: TRBD1 (6 bases). Between the trimmed V and J ends, which lost 0 bases and 4 bases, there was a span of 17 bases. There are 17 residues in the CDR3. Germline CDR1 is SGHVS and CDR2 is FQNEAQ. The CDR3 coding sequence is TGTGCCAGCAGCTTAGCGACGGGCAGGGGATGGGCAGATACGCAGTATTTT. Amino acids: CASSLATGRGWADTQYF.

V and J are TRBV2 and TRBJ2-2, with 8 bases that match TRBD1. Germline lookup yields CDR1 SNHLY and CDR2 FYNNEI. The CDR3 extends over 14 amino acids. V dropped 5 bases and J dropped 6; count of bases not matched to a gene: 5. The CDR3 nucleotides read TGTGCCAGCAGTACAGGGGGGAGGTCCGGGGAGCTGTTTTTT. It translates to CASSTGGRSGELFF.